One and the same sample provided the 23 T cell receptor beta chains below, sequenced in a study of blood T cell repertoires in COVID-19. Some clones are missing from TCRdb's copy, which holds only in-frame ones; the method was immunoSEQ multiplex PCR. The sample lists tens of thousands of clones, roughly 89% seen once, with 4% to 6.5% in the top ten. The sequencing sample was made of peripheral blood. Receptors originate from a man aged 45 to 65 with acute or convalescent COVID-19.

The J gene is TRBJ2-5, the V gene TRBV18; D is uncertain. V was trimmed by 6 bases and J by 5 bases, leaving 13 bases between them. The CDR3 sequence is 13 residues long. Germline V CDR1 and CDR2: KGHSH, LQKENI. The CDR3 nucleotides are TGTGCCAGCTCCCTCCTCCTCGTGGAGACCCAGTACTTC. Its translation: CASSLLLVETQYF.

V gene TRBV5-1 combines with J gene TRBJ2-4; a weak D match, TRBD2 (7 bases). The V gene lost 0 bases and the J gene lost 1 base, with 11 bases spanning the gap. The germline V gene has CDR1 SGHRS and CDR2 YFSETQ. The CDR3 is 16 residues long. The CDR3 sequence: CASSLGEGVAKNIQYF. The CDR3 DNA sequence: TGCGCCAGCAGCTTGGGGGAGGGGGTCGCCAAAAACATTCAGTACTTC.

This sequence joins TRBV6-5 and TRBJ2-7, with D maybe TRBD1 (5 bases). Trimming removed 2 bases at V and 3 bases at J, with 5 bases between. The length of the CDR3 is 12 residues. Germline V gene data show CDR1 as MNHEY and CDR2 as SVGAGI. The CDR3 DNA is TGTGCCAGCAGTTACGGACACTACGAGCAGTACTTC. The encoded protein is CASSYGHYEQYF.

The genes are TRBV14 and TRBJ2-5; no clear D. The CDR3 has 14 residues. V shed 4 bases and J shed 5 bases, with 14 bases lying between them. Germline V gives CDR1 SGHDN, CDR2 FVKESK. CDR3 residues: CASSRERLLETQYF. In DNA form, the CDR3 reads TGTGCCAGCAGCCGCGAACGTCTATTGGAGACCCAGTACTTC.

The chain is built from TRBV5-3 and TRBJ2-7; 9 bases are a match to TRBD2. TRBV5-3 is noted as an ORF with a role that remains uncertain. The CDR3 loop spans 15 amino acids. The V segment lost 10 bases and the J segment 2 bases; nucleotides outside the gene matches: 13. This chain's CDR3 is CAGVVAGGGTYEQYF. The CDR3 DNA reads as TGTGCCGGCGTTGTGGCGGGAGGGGGAACCTACGAGCAGTACTTC.

The DNA for the CDR3 is TGTGCCAGCAGCTCGGGACAGGGAAGTGTCACTGAAGCTTTCTTT. Protein sequence: CASSSGQGSVTEAFF. The genes are TRBV7-9 and TRBJ1-1, with TRBD1 identical over 9 bases. V trimming: 4 bases; J trimming: 4 bases; junction bases outside the gene matches: 7. The CDR3 spans 15 residues. CDR1 is SEHNR, CDR2 FQNEAQ, per germline (reference sequence). Using reference TRBV7-9 and TRBJ1-1 for the parts outside the CDR3, the full variable domain is DTGVSQNPRHKITKRGQNVTFRCDPISEHNRLYWYRQTLGQGPEFLTYFQNEAQLEKSRLLSDRFSAERPKGSFSTLEIQRTEQGDSAMYLCASSSGQGSVTEAFFGQGTRLTVV.

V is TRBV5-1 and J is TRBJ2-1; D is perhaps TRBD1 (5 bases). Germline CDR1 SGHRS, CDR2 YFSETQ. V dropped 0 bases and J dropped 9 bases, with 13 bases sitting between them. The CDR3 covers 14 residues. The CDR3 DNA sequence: TGCGCCAGCAGCTTGGCCCAGGGATTTGGTGAGCAGTTCTTC. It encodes CASSLAQGFGEQFF.

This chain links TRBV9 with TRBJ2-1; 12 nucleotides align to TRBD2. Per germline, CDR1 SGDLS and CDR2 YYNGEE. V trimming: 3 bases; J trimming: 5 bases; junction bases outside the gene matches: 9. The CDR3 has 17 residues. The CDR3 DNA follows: TGTGCCAGCAGCGACGCCCTAGCGGGAGGGCCCAACAATGAGCAGTTCTTC. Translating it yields CASSDALAGGPNNEQFF.

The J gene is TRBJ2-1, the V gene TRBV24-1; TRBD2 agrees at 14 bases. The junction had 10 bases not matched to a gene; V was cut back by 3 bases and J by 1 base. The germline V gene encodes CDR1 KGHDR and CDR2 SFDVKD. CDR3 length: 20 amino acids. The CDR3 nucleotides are TGTGCCACCAGTGATCCGGGGACTAGCGGGAGACAAAGATCCTACAATGAGCAGTTCTTC. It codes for CATSDPGTSGRQRSYNEQFF.

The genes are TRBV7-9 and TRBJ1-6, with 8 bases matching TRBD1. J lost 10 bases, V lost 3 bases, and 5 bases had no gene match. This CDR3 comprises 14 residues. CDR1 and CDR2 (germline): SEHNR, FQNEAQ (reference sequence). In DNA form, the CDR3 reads TGTGCCAGCAGCTTCAAGACAGGGGTCTCACCCCTCCACTTT. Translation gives CASSFKTGVSPLHF.

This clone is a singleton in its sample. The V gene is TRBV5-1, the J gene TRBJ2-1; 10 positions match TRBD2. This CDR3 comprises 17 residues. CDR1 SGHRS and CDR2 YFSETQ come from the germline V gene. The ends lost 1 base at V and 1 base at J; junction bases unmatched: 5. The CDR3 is CASSLSPAGGSYNEQFF. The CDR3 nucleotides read TGCGCCAGCAGCTTGAGTCCAGCGGGAGGGTCCTACAATGAGCAGTTCTTC.

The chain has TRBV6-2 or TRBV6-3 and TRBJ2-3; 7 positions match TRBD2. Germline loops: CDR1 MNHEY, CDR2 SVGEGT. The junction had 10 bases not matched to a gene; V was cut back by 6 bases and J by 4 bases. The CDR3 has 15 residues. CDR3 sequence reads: CASSHLGRASDTQYF. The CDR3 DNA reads TGTGCCAGCAGCCACCTAGGGAGGGCCTCAGATACGCAGTATTTT.

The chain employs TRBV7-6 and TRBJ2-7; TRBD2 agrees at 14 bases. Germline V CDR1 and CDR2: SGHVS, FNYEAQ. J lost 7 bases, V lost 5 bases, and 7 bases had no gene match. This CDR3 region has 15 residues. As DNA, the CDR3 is TGTGCCAGCAGCATTGGGACTAGCGGGAGTGGGGAGCAGTACTTC. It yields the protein CASSIGTSGSGEQYF.

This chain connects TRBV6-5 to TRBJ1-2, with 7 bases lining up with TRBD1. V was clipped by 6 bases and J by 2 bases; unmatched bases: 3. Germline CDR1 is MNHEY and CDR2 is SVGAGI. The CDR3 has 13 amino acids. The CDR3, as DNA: TGTGCCAGCAGCCCGGACAGGAACTATGGCTACACCTTC. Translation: CASSPDRNYGYTF.

This CDR3 is CASSVLGQGLSGYTF. CDR3 DNA: TGTGCCAGCAGTGTTCTTGGACAGGGGCTATCGGGCTACACCTTC. The chain carries TRBV2 and TRBJ1-2, with 9 positions matching TRBD1. V lost 4 bases to trimming and J lost 8 bases; unmatched junction nucleotides: 11. Germline V gene lookup returns CDR1 SNHLY and CDR2 FYNNEI. The CDR3 has 15 amino acids.

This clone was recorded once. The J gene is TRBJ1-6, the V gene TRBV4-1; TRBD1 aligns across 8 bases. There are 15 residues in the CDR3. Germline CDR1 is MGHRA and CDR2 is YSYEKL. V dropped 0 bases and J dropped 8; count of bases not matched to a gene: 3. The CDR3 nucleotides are TGCGCCAGCAGCCAAGATGCAGGGGGCGATTCACCCCTCCACTTT. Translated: CASSQDAGGDSPLHF.

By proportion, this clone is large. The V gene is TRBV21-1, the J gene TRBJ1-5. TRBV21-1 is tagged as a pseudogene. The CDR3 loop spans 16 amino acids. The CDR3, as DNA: TGTGCCAGCAGCGGACGGGAGGGCCAGTGGGTCGGTGCCCAGCATTTT. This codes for CASSGREGQWVGAQHF.

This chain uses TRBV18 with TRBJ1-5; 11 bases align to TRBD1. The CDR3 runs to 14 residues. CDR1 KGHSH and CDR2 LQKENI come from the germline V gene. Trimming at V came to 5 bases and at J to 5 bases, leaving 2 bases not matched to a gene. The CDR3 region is CASSVGQGDQPQHF. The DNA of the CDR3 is TGTGCCAGCTCAGTGGGACAGGGGGATCAGCCCCAGCATTTT.

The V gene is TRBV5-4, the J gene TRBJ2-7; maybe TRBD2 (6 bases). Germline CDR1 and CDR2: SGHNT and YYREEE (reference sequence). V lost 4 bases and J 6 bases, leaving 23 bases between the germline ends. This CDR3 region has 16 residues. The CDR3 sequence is CASSRGSGAFRGEQYF. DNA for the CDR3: TGTGCCAGCAGCCGGGGGTCTGGGGCCTTCCGTGGCGAGCAGTACTTC. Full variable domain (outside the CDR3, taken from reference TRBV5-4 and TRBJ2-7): ETGVTQSPTHLIKTRGQQVTLRCSSQSGHNTVSWYQQALGQGPQFIFQYYREEENGRGNFPPRFSGLQFPNYSSELNVNALELDDSALYLCASSRGSGAFRGEQYFGPGTRLTVT.

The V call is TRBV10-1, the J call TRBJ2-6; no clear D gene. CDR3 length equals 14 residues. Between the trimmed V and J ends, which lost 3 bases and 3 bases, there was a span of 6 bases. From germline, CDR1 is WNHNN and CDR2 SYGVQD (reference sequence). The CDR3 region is CASSDGGGANVLTF. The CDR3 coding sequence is TGCGCCAGCAGTGATGGCGGTGGGGCCAACGTCCTGACTTTC.

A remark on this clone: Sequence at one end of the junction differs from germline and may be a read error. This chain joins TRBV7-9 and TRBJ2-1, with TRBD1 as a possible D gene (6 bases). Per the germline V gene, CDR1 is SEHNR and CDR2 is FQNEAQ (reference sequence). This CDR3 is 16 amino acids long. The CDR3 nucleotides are TGTGCCAGCACCTTACAGGGTTTATTTCTTGGCAATGAGCAGTTCTTC. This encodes CASTLQGLFLGNEQFF.

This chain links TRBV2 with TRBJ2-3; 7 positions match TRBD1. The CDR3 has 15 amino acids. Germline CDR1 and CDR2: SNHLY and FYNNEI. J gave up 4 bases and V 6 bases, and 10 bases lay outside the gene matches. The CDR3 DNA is TGTGCCAGCAGGGTAGACAGGGAGAAGCCAGATACGCAGTATTTT. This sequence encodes CASRVDREKPDTQYF.

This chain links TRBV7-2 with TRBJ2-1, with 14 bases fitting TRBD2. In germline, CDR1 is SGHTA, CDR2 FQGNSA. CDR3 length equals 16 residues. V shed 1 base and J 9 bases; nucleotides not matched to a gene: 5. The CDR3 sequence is CASSLGGLAGVIEQFF. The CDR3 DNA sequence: TGTGCCAGCAGCTTAGGGGGACTAGCGGGAGTTATTGAGCAGTTCTTC.